Listed below are T cell receptor beta chains from one sample, sequenced in a study of cytomegalovirus exposure and HLA in healthy donors. The repertoire was sequenced with immunoSEQ multiplex PCR; TCRdb's copy has only in-frame clones and lacks some. The sample lists 190,000 or so clones; approximately 78% were seen once. The source material was PBMCs. The receptors shown here come from a woman aged 45-60 years in good health and CMV-seropositive. Each CDR3 is given with its conserved first and last residue. Each record gives: J gene, D gene, V gene, CDR3 protein, CDR3 DNA. D genes are given only for firm matches.

j_gene: TRBJ2-5; d_gene: TRBD1; v_gene: TRBV7-2; CDR3aa: CASSTGTGETQYF; CDR3nt: TGTGCCAGCAGCACCGGGACAGGGGAGACCCAGTACTTC
j_gene: TRBJ1-5; d_gene: NA; v_gene: TRBV28; CDR3aa: CASSFSRPDRLENQPQHF; CDR3nt: TGTGCCAGCAGTTTTTCCCGACCTGACAGGTTAGAGAATCAGCCCCAGCATTTT
j_gene: TRBJ2-5; d_gene: NA; v_gene: TRBV14; CDR3aa: CASSQFSGLETQYF; CDR3nt: TGTGCCAGCAGCCAATTTTCAGGGCTAGAGACCCAGTACTTC
j_gene: TRBJ1-3; d_gene: TRBD1; v_gene: TRBV28; CDR3aa: CASSLPGTADTIYF; CDR3nt: TGTGCCAGCAGTTTACCCGGGACAGCGGACACCATATATTTT
j_gene: TRBJ2-1; d_gene: TRBD1; v_gene: TRBV5-1; CDR3aa: CASSYRDRANEQFF; CDR3nt: TGCGCCAGCAGCTACCGGGACAGGGCCAATGAGCAGTTCTTC
j_gene: TRBJ2-7; d_gene: TRBD1; v_gene: TRBV25-1; CDR3aa: CASSEGQGAFYEQYF; CDR3nt: TGTGCCAGCAGTGAAGGACAGGGGGCCTTCTACGAGCAGTACTTC
j_gene: TRBJ1-3; d_gene: NA; v_gene: TRBV5-1; CDR3aa: CASSLGRAVTGNTIYF; CDR3nt: TGCGCCAGCAGCTTGGGCAGGGCGGTTACTGGAAACACCATATATTTT
j_gene: TRBJ2-3; d_gene: NA; v_gene: TRBV19; CDR3aa: CASSSDAGTTDTQYF; CDR3nt: TGTGCCAGTAGTTCCGACGCAGGGACTACAGATACGCAGTATTTT
j_gene: TRBJ2-1; d_gene: NA; v_gene: TRBV5-1; CDR3aa: CASFRDGQSYNEQFF; CDR3nt: TGCGCCAGCTTTCGTGATGGGCAGAGCTACAATGAGCAGTTCTTC
j_gene: TRBJ2-1; d_gene: NA; v_gene: TRBV19; CDR3aa: CASSIQAVNEQFF; CDR3nt: TGTGCCAGTAGTATTCAGGCAGTAAATGAGCAGTTCTTC